This T cell receptor beta chain was identified in a study of shared clonotypes between healthy human individuals. About the research overall: Three plates each covered CD4 naive and memory; CD8 naive two, CD8 memory one. Findings and caveats of the study: Naive CD4 clonotypes overlapped across a few donors at approximately 4.5%. Only blood underwent sampling, and tissue repertoires likely differ.

Selected positively for CCR7 and CD45RO-negative, naive CD8 cells excluded terminally differentiated effector memory CD45RA+ cells. This CDR3 contains 15 residues. Trimming removed 0 bases at V and 3 bases at J, with 11 bases between. Germline V gene data show CDR1 as SGHAT and CDR2 as FQNNGV. Remarks on this clone: Its antigen remains unidentified.

Here immunoSEQ multiplex PCR was the method, and the copy in TCRdb shows in-frame clones only, minus some. The data hold about 1,800,000 clones, with about 95% observed a single time. The TCR comes from a man younger than 30 in good health. Material for sequencing was naive CD8+ T cells sorted from blood. The chain links TRBV11-2 to TRBJ2-5, with D maybe TRBD1 (6 bases). CDR3 coding DNA: TGTGCCAGCAGCTTAGATTACAGGGCCAAAGAGACCCAGTACTTC. Translating gives CASSLDYRAKETQYF.